This is a list of T cell receptor beta chains from one sample in a study of shared clonotypes between healthy human individuals. Some clones are missing from TCRdb's copy, which holds only in-frame ones; the method was immunoSEQ multiplex PCR. The sample contains approximately 720,000 clones, around 72% of which appear only once. The source material was memory CD4+ T cells sorted from blood. All receptors derive from a woman under 40 in good health. Each CDR3 is given with its conserved first and last residue. A D gene is named only where the DNA matches it firmly. Clone size is shown for a subset of rows, as once, few, many or a class of expanded clone.

clone size	D gene	V gene	J gene	CDR3 DNA	CDR3 protein
once	TRBD2	TRBV18	TRBJ2-7	TGTGCCAGCTCACCACAGCGGGAGGCCTCCTACGAGCAGTACTTC	CASSPQREASYEQYF
-	-	TRBV5-1	TRBJ2-3	TGCGCCAGCAGCTTGGGGTGGACCTCCACAGATACGCAGTATTTT	CASSLGWTSTDTQYF
many	TRBD1	TRBV9	TRBJ1-3	TGTGCCAGCAGCGTATCCTACAGGGGTCTGGACGGAAACACCATATATTTT	CASSVSYRGLDGNTIYF
-	-	TRBV5-8	TRBJ2-7	TGTGCCAGCAGTTGGAGGGGACAGCCCTACGAGCAGTACTTC	CASSWRGQPYEQYF
-	-	TRBV19	TRBJ2-3	TGTGCCAGTAAGGGGCCGCGGGGACCTAGCCCGGATACGCAGTATTTT	CASKGPRGPSPDTQYF
-	-	TRBV6-6	TRBJ1-5	TGTGCCAGCCTTCGGGGGGCCAATCAGCCCCAGCATTTT	CASLRGANQPQHF
-	TRBD2	TRBV6-6	TRBJ2-2	TGTGCCATCAGTGATTCCGGGACTACCACCGGGGAGCTGTTTTTT	CAISDSGTTTGELFF
-	-	TRBV7-9	TRBJ1-2	TGTGCCAGCAGCTTAGCGATCGGTGATGGCTACACCTTC	CASSLAIGDGYTF
-	TRBD2	TRBV5-4	TRBJ2-7	TGTGCCAGCAGCTTTAGCGGGGTCTACGAGCAGTACTTC	CASSFSGVYEQYF
-	-	TRBV2	TRBJ1-5	TGTGCCAGCAGTGAATCGCAGGACCAGCCCCAGCATTTT	CASSESQDQPQHF
few	-	TRBV5-4	TRBJ1-4	TGTGCCAGCAGCGCTGGCGGCCCAACTAATGAAAAACTGTTTTTT	CASSAGGPTNEKLFF
-	-	TRBV19	TRBJ1-5	TGTGCCACCAAGTGGGGTTTCAATCAGCCCCAGCATTTT	CATKWGFNQPQHF
-	TRBD2	TRBV11-3	TRBJ2-2	TGTGCCAGCAGCTTAGGAGGTAGCGGGTTGAACACCGGGGAGCTGTTTTTT	CASSLGGSGLNTGELFF
few	TRBD2	TRBV18	TRBJ2-2	TGTGCCAGCTCAGATCGGGAGGCCGGGGAGCTGTTTTTT	CASSDREAGELFF
-	TRBD2	TRBV7-3	TRBJ2-1	TGTGCCAGCAGCGGACTAGCGGGAGAGGACGAGCAGTTCTTC	CASSGLAGEDEQFF
-	-	TRBV21-1	TRBJ2-7	TGTGCCAGCAGCTTAAAGACAGGGGACGACGAGCAGTACTTC	CASSLKTGDDEQYF
-	-	TRBV29-1	TRBJ1-2	TGCAGCGAGAAGGGCCCGGGGGACTATGGCTACACCTTC	CSEKGPGDYGYTF
-	TRBD1	TRBV19	TRBJ1-5	TGTGCCAGTAGTATAGAGGGACAGACGTATCAGCCCCAGCATTTT	CASSIEGQTYQPQHF
-	-	TRBV14	TRBJ1-3	TGTGCCAGCAGCGCGGGCCCGCGGGGCACTGGAAACACCATATATTTT	CASSAGPRGTGNTIYF
-	TRBD1	TRBV6-5	TRBJ1-2	TGTGCCAGCAGTTATCGGGACAGGGGAACTTTGCGCTACACCTTC	CASSYRDRGTLRYTF
-	-	TRBV5-1	TRBJ1-1	TGCGCCAGCAGCTTGGGCAAACCTGACATGGCTTTCTTT	CASSLGKPDMAFF
-	-	TRBV5-1	TRBJ2-3	TGCGCCAGCAGCTTGGAATACAGATTAGACACAGATACGCAGTATTTT	CASSLEYRLDTDTQYF
-	-	TRBV2	TRBJ1-5	TGTGCCAGCAGTGACCAGGGGCCTGATCAGCCCCAGCATTTT	CASSDQGPDQPQHF
-	-	TRBV5-8	TRBJ2-3	TGTGCCAGCAGCAATCTGGAGAAGGATACGCAGTATTTT	CASSNLEKDTQYF